This T cell receptor beta chain was sequenced for a study of human T cells and chemical hapten exposure. Points from the study as a whole: In the PT1 data, expanded TCR counts showed a positive correlation with patch test score.

In TCRdb, the RACE reads were re-called with MiXCR into one record per CDR3 protein. The table lists nearly 350,000 distinct CDR3 sequences, approximately 6.9% of them singletons. The time point was: patch test 1, 2 weeks after DPC sensitization. As to treatment: therapeutic diphenylcyclopropenone sensitization with weekly scalp DPC. Germline V lookup: CDR1 DFQATT, CDR2 SNEGSKA (reference sequence). The CDR3 is made up of 13 amino acids. V lost 2 bases and J 4 bases, leaving 10 bases between the germline ends. This clonotype appeared many times. Its antigen is unidentified. This chain uses TRBV20-1 with TRBJ2-3; D ambiguous. This sample comprised whole blood, obtained in connection with sensitization to the hapten diphenylcyclopropenone (DPC). The receptor comes from a woman younger than 30 with alopecia areata. Some clones in this sample may be carry-over from other donors' samples. CDR3 DNA sequence: TGCAGTGCTAGACTGTTCGACCCAGATACGCAGTATTTT. This codes for CSARLFDPDTQYF.